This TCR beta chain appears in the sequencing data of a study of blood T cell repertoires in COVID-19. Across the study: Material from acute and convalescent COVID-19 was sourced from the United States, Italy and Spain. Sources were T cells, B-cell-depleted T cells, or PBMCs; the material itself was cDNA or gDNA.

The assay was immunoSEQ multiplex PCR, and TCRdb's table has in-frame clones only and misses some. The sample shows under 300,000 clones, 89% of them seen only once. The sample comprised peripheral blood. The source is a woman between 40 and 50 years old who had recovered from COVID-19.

CDR3 bases: TGTGCCAGCAGTTTAGGGATCCGACGGGAGAGCTCCTACAATGAGCAGTTCTTC. Translated, it gives CASSLGIRRESSYNEQFF. The gene calls are TRBV28 and TRBJ2-1; tentatively, D is TRBD2 (6 bases). Germline CDR1 MDHEN, CDR2 SYDVKM. CDR3 length: 18 residues. The V end was cut by 2 bases, the J end by 0 bases, with 17 bases between.